Below, 27 T cell receptor beta chains from the same sample are listed, as sequenced in a study of blood T cell repertoires in COVID-19. Using immunoSEQ multiplex PCR, the repertoire was profiled, and TCRdb retains in-frame clones only, with some absent. In the table there are 300,000 to 400,000 clones, around 84% of which are singletons. Sequenced: peripheral blood. Every receptor here comes from a human donor in a cohort sampled during active COVID-19.

Comments on this clone: Compared with germline, one end of the junction differs, possibly owing to a read error. The chain employs TRBV3-1 (or the pseudogene TRBV3-2) and TRBJ1-6, with TRBD1 matching 9 bases. The germline V gene encodes CDR1 LGHDT and CDR2 YNNKEL (reference sequence). The CDR3 runs 15 residues. In DNA, the CDR3 is TGTGCCAGCAGCCTTCGGGACAGGGATAACTCACCCCTCCACTTT. It encodes CASSLRDRDNSPLHF.

This rearrangement joins TRBV5-1 to TRBJ2-3, with 7 bases lining up with TRBD2. Germline-derived CDR1 and CDR2 are SGHRS and YFSETQ. The CDR3 has 16 amino acids. Trimming took 4 bases from V and 5 from J; bases not matched to a gene: 13. The CDR3 loop is CASSIPLAEWGDTQYF. In nucleotides, the CDR3 is TGCGCCAGCAGCATCCCTCTAGCGGAATGGGGAGATACGCAGTATTTT.

The rearrangement joins TRBV2 to TRBJ2-1; 9 bases are shared with TRBD2. V shed 6 bases and J 7 bases; nucleotides not matched to a gene: 7. Germline V gene lookup returns CDR1 SNHLY and CDR2 FYNNEI. The CDR3 runs to 14 residues. CDR3 sequence: CASSEAGGRNEQFF. CDR3 sequence (DNA): TGTGCCAGCAGCGAGGCGGGAGGGCGTAATGAGCAGTTCTTC. Drawing the rest from reference TRBV2 and TRBJ2-1, the complete variable domain is EPEVTQTPSHQVTQMGQEVILRCVPISNHLYFYWYRQILGQKVEFLVSFYNNEISEKSEIFDDQFSVERPDGSNFTLKIRSTKLEDSAMYFCASSEAGGRNEQFFGPGTRLTVL.

A single count supports this clone. V gene TRBV19 combines with J gene TRBJ1-5, with D hard to call. The CDR3 has 18 residues. V was trimmed by 5 bases and J by 0 bases, leaving 20 bases between them. Germline V gene sequence: CDR1 LNHDA, CDR2 SQIVND (reference sequence). The CDR3 DNA is TGTGCCAGTAGTCCCCCCCCATCGCCGCTATATAGCAATCAGCCCCAGCATTTT. It yields the protein CASSPPPSPLYSNQPQHF.

The rearrangement links TRBV6-2 or TRBV6-3 to TRBJ1-4; TRBD1 might be the D (5 bases). V was pared by 6 bases and J by 10 bases, with 21 bases between. This CDR3 is built from 15 residues. Germline assignment: CDR1 MNHEY and CDR2 SVGEGT. The CDR3 spells CASSPALQVALKLFF. Written as DNA, the CDR3 is TGTGCCAGCAGCCCAGCTTTACAGGTTGCTTTAAAACTGTTTTTT.

The CDR3 region has the DNA TGTGCCAGCAGCACCTTGAGCGGGAACGAGCAGTACTTC. Amino acids: CASSTLSGNEQYF. The chain employs TRBV13 and TRBJ2-7; 7 positions agree with TRBD2. This CDR3 contains 13 residues. Per germline, CDR1 PRHDT and CDR2 FYEKMQ (reference sequence). After removal of 5 bases from V and 5 bases from J, the junction contained 6 bases not matched to a gene.

This chain connects TRBV27 to TRBJ2-7; the match to TRBD2 covers 12 bases. With 5 bases clipped from V and 12 bases from J, the junction kept 11 bases outside the gene matches. The CDR3 has 14 residues. Germline lookup yields CDR1 MNHEY and CDR2 SMNVEV (reference sequence). The CDR3, as DNA: TGTGCCAGCAGTCCGCTAGCGGGAGGGCCCCGAATGTACTTC. Translation gives CASSPLAGGPRMYF.

This sequence joins TRBV21-1 and TRBJ1-1. TRBV21-1 is marked as a pseudogene. This CDR3 contains 14 residues. In nucleotides, the CDR3 is TGTGCCAGCAGCAAGGTCCCGGAGACGACCAAAGCTTTCTTT. As protein: CASSKVPETTKAFF.

This chain links TRBV27 with TRBJ1-2; D unresolved. CDR3 size: 18 residues. Trimming left V 1 base short and J 1 base short, with 19 bases between. Germline V CDR1 and CDR2: MNHEY, SMNVEV (reference sequence). CDR3 in DNA: TGTGCCAGCAGTTTATTCCCCGTCCCCTTGGGCAGTAACTATGGCTACACCTTC. As protein: CASSLFPVPLGSNYGYTF.

The rearrangement uses TRBV5-4 and TRBJ2-1; the match to TRBD2 covers 8 bases. V was clipped by 3 bases and J by 6 bases; unmatched bases: 8. From germline, CDR1 is SGHNT and CDR2 YYREEE (reference sequence). CDR3 length equals 15 residues. This CDR3 reads CASSWAGLVGNEQFF. The CDR3 region has the DNA TGTGCCAGCAGCTGGGCGGGACTAGTTGGCAATGAGCAGTTCTTC.

The V call is TRBV19, the J call TRBJ1-1; 10 nucleotides agree with TRBD1. CDR1 is LNHDA and CDR2 is SQIVND in the germline V gene (reference sequence). CDR3 length: 17 amino acids. With 3 bases clipped from V and 4 bases from J, the junction kept 11 bases outside the gene matches. The CDR3 DNA follows: TGTGCCAGTAGTATCCAGGGACAGGGGATCGGAGCCACTGAAGCTTTCTTT. It encodes CASSIQGQGIGATEAFF.

The rearrangement links TRBV23-1 to TRBJ2-3; 8 positions agree with TRBD2. TRBV23-1 is an ORF; its function is uncertain. The CDR3 is 18 amino acids. V shed 4 bases, J shed 4 bases, and the junction held 16 bases outside the gene matches. CDR3 sequence (DNA): TGCGCCAGCAGTCCCTACGTAACGGGAGGGGGGCCGCCAGATACGCAGTATTTT. Amino acids: CASSPYVTGGGPPDTQYF.

CDR3 sequence: CASSPHRGPYSNQPQHF. The CDR3 coding sequence is TGTGCCAGTAGTCCCCACAGGGGCCCCTATAGCAATCAGCCCCAGCATTTT. The chain links TRBV19 to TRBJ1-5; 7 bases map to TRBD1. V shed 5 bases and J 0 bases; nucleotides not matched to a gene: 10. Germline V gene lookup returns CDR1 LNHDA and CDR2 SQIVND (reference sequence). The CDR3 length is 17 residues.

V and J are TRBV5-4 and TRBJ2-3; perhaps TRBD2 as D (6 bases). Germline loops: CDR1 SGHNT, CDR2 YYREEE (reference sequence). CDR3 size: 16 residues. Trimming stripped 4 bases from V and 2 bases from J, with 17 bases between. CDR3 coding DNA: TGTGCCAGCAGCCTGGACTACTCCTACTTCACAGATACGCAGTATTTT. Protein product: CASSLDYSYFTDTQYF.

The table lists this clone with a few counts. This chain links TRBV7-2 with TRBJ2-7, with 10 bases matching TRBD2. CDR1 is SGHTA, CDR2 FQGNSA, per germline. The CDR3 is 16 amino acids. J gave up 6 bases and V 1 base, and 9 bases lay outside the gene matches. Here the CDR3 reads CASSLGSSGGPSEQYF. The DNA of the CDR3 is TGTGCCAGCAGCTTAGGGTCTAGCGGGGGACCCTCCGAGCAGTACTTC.

This chain connects TRBV9 to TRBJ1-3; tentative D call: TRBD1 (5 bases). The germline CDR1 and CDR2 sequences are SGDLS and YYNGEE. The CDR3 is 15 residues long. Between the trimmed V and J ends, which lost 0 bases and 4 bases, there was a span of 11 bases. The CDR3 protein is CASSVGGRIGNTIYF. The CDR3 bases are TGTGCCAGCAGCGTAGGGGGCCGGATCGGAAACACCATATATTTT.

The V and J genes are TRBV28 and TRBJ2-1; 7 bases match TRBD1. With V trimmed by 6 bases and J by 4 bases, 9 bases remained unmatched. Looked up from germline, CDR1 is MDHEN and CDR2 is SYDVKM. CDR3 size: 15 residues. The CDR3 loop is CASRQTGASYNEQFF. The CDR3 DNA reads as TGTGCCAGCAGGCAAACAGGGGCGTCGTACAATGAGCAGTTCTTC.

Here the CDR3 reads CASSLEQFYGYTF. The CDR3 region has the DNA TGCGCCAGCAGCTTGGAACAGTTCTATGGCTACACCTTC. This chain connects TRBV5-1 to TRBJ1-2; D is unresolved. The CDR3 runs 13 residues. Germline V gene data show CDR1 as SGHRS and CDR2 as YFSETQ. V lost 0 bases to trimming and J lost 4 bases, with 7 bases between them.

The V gene is TRBV7-3, the J gene TRBJ2-1, with 9 positions matching TRBD1. Looked up from germline, CDR1 is SGHTA and CDR2 is FQGTGA. The CDR3 extends over 14 amino acids. V gave up 5 bases and J gave up 6 bases; unmatched junction bases: 5. The CDR3 DNA follows: TGTGCCAGCAGCCACGGGACAGGGATCAATGAGCAGTTCTTC. Amino acid sequence: CASSHGTGINEQFF. Full variable domain (remainder filled in from reference TRBV7-3 and TRBJ2-1): GAGVSQTPSNKVTEKGKYVELRCDPISGHTALYWYRQSLGQGPEFLIYFQGTGAADDSGLPNDRFFAVRPEGSVSTLKIQRTERGDSAVYLCASSHGTGINEQFFGPGTRLTVL.

CDR3 sequence: CSVVDRGNYGYTF. The CDR3 DNA follows: TGCAGCGTCGTAGACAGGGGAAACTATGGCTACACCTTC. This chain connects TRBV29-1 to TRBJ1-2; TRBD1 agrees at 8 bases. Looked up from germline, CDR1 is SQVTM and CDR2 is ANQGSEA. V was clipped by 6 bases and J by 2 bases; unmatched bases: 5. The CDR3 is 13 residues long.

This rearrangement joins TRBV18 to TRBJ2-7; TRBD2 aligns across 8 bases. The V and J ends lost 3 bases and 4 bases, in that order; junction bases with no gene match: 8. The CDR3 totals 15 residues. Germline CDR1 KGHSH, CDR2 LQKENI. CDR3 DNA: TGTGCCAGCTCACCGGGAGCGGGAGCCCTATACGAGCAGTACTTC. It codes for CASSPGAGALYEQYF.

The V gene is TRBV5-1, the J gene TRBJ2-1; TRBD1 aligns across 9 bases. This CDR3 has 14 residues. Germline V gene lookup returns CDR1 SGHRS and CDR2 YFSETQ. With 4 bases clipped from V and 6 bases from J, the junction kept 5 bases outside the gene matches. CDR3: CASSLQTGGNEQFF. CDR3 bases: TGCGCCAGCAGCCTCCAGACAGGGGGCAATGAGCAGTTCTTC.

This sequence joins TRBV5-1 and TRBJ2-7; 9 nucleotides align to TRBD2. The CDR3 loop spans 14 amino acids. J was trimmed by 0 bases and V by 5 bases; bases with no gene match: 3. The germline gives CDR1 SGHRS, CDR2 YFSETQ. The CDR3 reads CASRAGGPSYEQYF. In DNA form, the CDR3 reads TGCGCCAGCAGAGCGGGGGGTCCCTCCTACGAGCAGTACTTC.

The chain combines TRBV28 with TRBJ2-4, with 11 bases that match TRBD2. CDR3 length: 15 residues. Germline CDR1 and CDR2: MDHEN and SYDVKM. Trimming at V came to 4 bases and at J to 4 bases, leaving 3 bases not matched to a gene. The CDR3 nucleotides are TGTGCCAGCAGTTATTCTAGCGGGAGGAAAAACATTCAGTACTTC. This codes for CASSYSSGRKNIQYF. Variable domain in full (rest from reference TRBV28 and TRBJ2-4): DVKVTQSSRYLVKRTGEKVFLECVQDMDHENMFWYRQDPGLGLRLIYFSYDVKMKEKGDIPEGYSVSREKKERFSLILESASTNQTSMYLCASSYSSGRKNIQYFGAGTRLSVL.

The sample holds a few counts of this clone. The chain uses TRBV19 and TRBJ2-7, with a tentative D call TRBD2 (6 bases). Trimming removed 6 bases at V and 0 bases at J, with 9 bases between. This CDR3 is 13 amino acids long. The germline gives CDR1 LNHDA, CDR2 SQIVND (reference sequence). The CDR3 sequence: CASSPGGSYEQYF. The DNA of the CDR3 is TGTGCCAGTAGCCCCGGGGGCTCCTACGAGCAGTACTTC.

This clone came up a few times. The V call is TRBV21-1, the J call TRBJ1-2; the table's D call TRBD1 went unverified against the DNA. TRBV21-1 is assigned pseudogene status. This CDR3 contains 11 residues. The CDR3 DNA reads TGTGCCAGCAAGGGGGTTCATGGCTACACCTTC. This sequence encodes CASKGVHGYTF.

The chain recombines TRBV7-9 with TRBJ1-1; no firm D call. The CDR3 spans 16 residues. The V end lost 2 bases, the J end lost 10 bases, and 23 bases lay between the germline ends. Germline loops: CDR1 SEHNR, CDR2 FQNEAQ (reference sequence). The CDR3 here is CASSLLGSSPFDVAFF. The CDR3 nucleotides read TGTGCCAGCAGCTTATTAGGGAGCAGTCCTTTTGATGTAGCTTTCTTT.